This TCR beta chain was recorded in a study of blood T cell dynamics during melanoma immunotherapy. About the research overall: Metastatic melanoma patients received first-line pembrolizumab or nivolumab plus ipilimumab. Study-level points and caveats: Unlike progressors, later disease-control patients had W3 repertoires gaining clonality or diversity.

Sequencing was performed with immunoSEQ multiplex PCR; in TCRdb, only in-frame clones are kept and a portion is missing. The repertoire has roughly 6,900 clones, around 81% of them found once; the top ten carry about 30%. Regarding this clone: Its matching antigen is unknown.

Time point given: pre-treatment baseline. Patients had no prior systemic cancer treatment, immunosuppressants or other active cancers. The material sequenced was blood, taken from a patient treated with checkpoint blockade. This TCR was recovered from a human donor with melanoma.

In DNA, the CDR3 is TGTGCCAGCAGCCAAGATGCCTGGCGGGGGCGGAGCACAGATACGCAGTATTTT. Protein product: CASSQDAWRGRSTDTQYF. The chain links TRBV14 to TRBJ2-3; possibly TRBD2 for D (7 bases). The germline V and J ends were trimmed by 0 bases and 0 bases, with 16 bases remaining between them. The CDR3 totals 18 residues. CDR1 and CDR2 from the germline V gene are SGHDN and FVKESK.